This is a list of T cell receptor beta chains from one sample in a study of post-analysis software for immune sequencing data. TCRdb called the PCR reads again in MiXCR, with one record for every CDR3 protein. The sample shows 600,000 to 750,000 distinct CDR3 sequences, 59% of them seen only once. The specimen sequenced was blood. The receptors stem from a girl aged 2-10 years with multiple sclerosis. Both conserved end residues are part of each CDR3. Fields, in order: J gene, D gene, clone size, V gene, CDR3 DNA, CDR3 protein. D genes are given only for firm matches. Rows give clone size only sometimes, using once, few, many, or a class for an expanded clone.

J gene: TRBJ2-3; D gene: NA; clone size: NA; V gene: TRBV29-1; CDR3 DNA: TGCAGCGCTGACCTAGGCCATACGCAGTATTTT; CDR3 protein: CSADLGHTQYF
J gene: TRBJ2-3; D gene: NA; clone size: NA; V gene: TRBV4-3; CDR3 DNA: TGCGCCAGCAGCCAAGATCACATTCGGGCAGATACGCAGTATTTT; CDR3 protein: CASSQDHIRADTQYF
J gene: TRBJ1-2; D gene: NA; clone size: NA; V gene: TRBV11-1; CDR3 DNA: TGTGCCGGCAGCTTGGGGGCTAACTATGGCTACACCTTC; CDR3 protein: CAGSLGANYGYTF
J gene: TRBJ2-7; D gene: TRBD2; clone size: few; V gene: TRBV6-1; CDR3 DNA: TGTGCCAGCCGTGGGACTAGCGGGAGGATTGCCTACGAGCAGTACTTC; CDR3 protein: CASRGTSGRIAYEQYF
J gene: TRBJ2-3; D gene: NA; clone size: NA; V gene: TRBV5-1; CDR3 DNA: TGCGCCAGCAGCTTGACAGACTCCACAGATACGCAGTATTTT; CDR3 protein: CASSLTDSTDTQYF
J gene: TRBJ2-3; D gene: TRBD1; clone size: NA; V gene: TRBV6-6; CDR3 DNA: TGTGCCAGCAGTTACCGCGACAGGGCTAGCACAGATACGCAGTATTTT; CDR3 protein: CASSYRDRASTDTQYF
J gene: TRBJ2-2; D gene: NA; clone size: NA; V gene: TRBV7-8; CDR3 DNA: TGTGCCAGCAGCTTCCAATACGACCGGGAGCTGTTTTTT; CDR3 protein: CASSFQYDRELFF
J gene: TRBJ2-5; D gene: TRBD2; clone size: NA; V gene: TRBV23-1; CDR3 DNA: TGCGCCAGCACGGCTAGCGGGGGGCTAGAGACCCAGTACTTC; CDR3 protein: CASTASGGLETQYF
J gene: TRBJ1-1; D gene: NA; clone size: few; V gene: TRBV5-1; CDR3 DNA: TGCGCCAGCAGCTTAACCGACACAGGAACGAACACTGAAGCTTTCTTT; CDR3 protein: CASSLTDTGTNTEAFF
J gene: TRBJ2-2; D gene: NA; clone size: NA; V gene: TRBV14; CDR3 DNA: TGTGCCAGCAGCCAAGAGGCTGGGGAGCGGTTTTTT; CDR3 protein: CASSQEAGERFF
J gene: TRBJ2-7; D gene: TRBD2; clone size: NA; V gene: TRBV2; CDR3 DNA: TGTGCCAGCGATGGACTAGCGGGCATCTACGAGCAGTACTTC; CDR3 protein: CASDGLAGIYEQYF
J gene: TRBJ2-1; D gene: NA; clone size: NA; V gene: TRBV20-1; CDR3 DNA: TGCAGTGCTAGAGGAGACGGGCCGAATGAGCAGTTCTTC; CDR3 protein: CSARGDGPNEQFF
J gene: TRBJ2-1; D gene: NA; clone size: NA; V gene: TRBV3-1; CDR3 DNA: TGTGCCAGCAGCCAAGAAGGCAGACTGGAGCAGTTCTTC; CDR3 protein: CASSQEGRLEQFF
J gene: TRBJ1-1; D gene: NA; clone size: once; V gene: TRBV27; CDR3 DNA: TGTGCCATTCGCGAGGGGACTGAAGCTTTCTTT; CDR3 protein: CAIREGTEAFF
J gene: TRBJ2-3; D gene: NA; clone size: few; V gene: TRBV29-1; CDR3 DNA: TGCAGCGTTGAAGCCGGGCGGGACGGCACAGATACGCAGTATTTT; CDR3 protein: CSVEAGRDGTDTQYF
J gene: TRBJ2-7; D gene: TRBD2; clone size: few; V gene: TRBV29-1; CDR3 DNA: TGCAGCGTTGTACCGGGAGGTGTCTACGAGCAGTACTTC; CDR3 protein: CSVVPGGVYEQYF
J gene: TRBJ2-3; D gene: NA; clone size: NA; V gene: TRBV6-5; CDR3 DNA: TGTGCCAGCAGTCGGAGGGATACGCAGTATTTT; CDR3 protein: CASSRRDTQYF
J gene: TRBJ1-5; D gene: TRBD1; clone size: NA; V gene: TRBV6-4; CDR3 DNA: TGTGCCAGCAGACCCGAGGACAGGGTCGGTCAGCCCCAGCATTTT; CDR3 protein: CASRPEDRVGQPQHF
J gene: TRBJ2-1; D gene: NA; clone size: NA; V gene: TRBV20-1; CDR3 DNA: TGCAGTGCTAGAGGAGGGGCAGACCTCTCCTACAATGAGCAGTTCTTC; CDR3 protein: CSARGGADLSYNEQFF